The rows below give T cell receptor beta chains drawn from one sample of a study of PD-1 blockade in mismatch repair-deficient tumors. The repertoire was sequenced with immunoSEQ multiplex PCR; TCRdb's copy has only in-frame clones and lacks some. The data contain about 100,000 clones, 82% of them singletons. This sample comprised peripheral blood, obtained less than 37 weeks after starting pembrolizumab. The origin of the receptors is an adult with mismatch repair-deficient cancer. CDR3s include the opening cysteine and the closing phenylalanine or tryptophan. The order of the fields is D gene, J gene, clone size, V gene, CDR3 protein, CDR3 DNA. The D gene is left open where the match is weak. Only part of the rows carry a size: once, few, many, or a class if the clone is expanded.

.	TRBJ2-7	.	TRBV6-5	CASLRAGAADYEQYF	TGTGCCAGCCTTCGGGCAGGGGCGGCCGACTACGAGCAGTACTTC
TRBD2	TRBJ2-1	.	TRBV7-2	CASSPLGGGPREQFF	TGTGCCAGCAGCCCCCTGGGGGGAGGGCCCCGAGAGCAGTTCTTC
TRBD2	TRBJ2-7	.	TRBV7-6	CASSPRGSAAGTYEQYF	TGTGCCAGCAGTCCAAGAGGGTCCGCAGCGGGAACGTACGAGCAGTACTTC
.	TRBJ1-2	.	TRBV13	CASSPRALHGYTF	TGTGCCAGCAGCCCCCGGGCCCTCCATGGCTACACCTTC
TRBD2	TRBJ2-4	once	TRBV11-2	CASSHRISGRPKNIQYF	TGTGCCAGCAGCCACCGGATTAGCGGGAGGCCGAAAAACATTCAGTACTTC
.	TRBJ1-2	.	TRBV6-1	CASSERKYGYTF	TGTGCCAGCAGTGAAAGGAAATATGGCTACACCTTC
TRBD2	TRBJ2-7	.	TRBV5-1	CASSFVAGGPGEQYF	TGCGCCAGCAGCTTTGTAGCGGGAGGGCCTGGCGAGCAGTACTTC
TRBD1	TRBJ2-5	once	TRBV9	CASSVAGTGQETQYF	TGTGCCAGCAGCGTAGCCGGGACAGGACAAGAGACCCAGTACTTC
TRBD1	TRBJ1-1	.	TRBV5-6	CASSFRGMNTEAFF	TGTGCCAGCAGCTTCAGGGGGATGAACACTGAAGCTTTCTTT
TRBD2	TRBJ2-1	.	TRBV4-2	CASSKGSGSSYNEQFF	TGTGCCAGCAGCAAGGGGAGCGGGAGCTCCTACAATGAGCAGTTCTTC
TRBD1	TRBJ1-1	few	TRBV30	CAWSVDGTAEAFF	TGTGCCTGGAGCGTAGACGGGACAGCTGAAGCTTTCTTT
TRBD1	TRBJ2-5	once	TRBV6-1	CASTSGTGNQETQYF	TGTGCCAGCACCTCCGGGACAGGGAATCAAGAGACCCAGTACTTC
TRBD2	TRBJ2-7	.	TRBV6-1	CASSVGLAVSSYEQYF	TGTGCCAGCAGTGTTGGACTAGCGGTAAGCTCCTACGAGCAGTACTTC
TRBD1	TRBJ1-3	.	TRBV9	CASSFGQGEAGNTIYF	TGTGCCAGCAGCTTCGGACAGGGAGAAGCTGGAAACACCATATATTTT
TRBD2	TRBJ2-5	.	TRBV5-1	CASSWGAGGQETQYF	TGCGCCAGCAGCTGGGGGGCGGGAGGACAAGAGACCCAGTACTTC
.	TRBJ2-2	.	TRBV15	CATSRESAGELFF	TGTGCCACCAGCAGAGAATCAGCCGGGGAGCTGTTTTTT
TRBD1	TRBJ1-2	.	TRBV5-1	CASSTRQGDGYTF	TGCGCCAGCAGCACCCGACAGGGAGATGGCTACACCTTC
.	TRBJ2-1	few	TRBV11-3	CASSLDQPGMSEQFF	TGTGCCAGCAGCTTAGATCAACCCGGGATGAGTGAGCAGTTCTTC
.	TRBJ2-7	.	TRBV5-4	CASSLEVGAYEQYF	TGTGCCAGCAGCTTGGAGGTAGGCGCCTACGAGCAGTACTTC
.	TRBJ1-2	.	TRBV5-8	CASTKIRSGVDGYTF	TGTGCCAGCACCAAAATCCGATCAGGGGTTGACGGCTACACCTTC
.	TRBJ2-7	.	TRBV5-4	CASRDTSGSYEQYF	TGTGCCAGCAGGGACACTAGTGGTTCTTACGAGCAGTACTTC
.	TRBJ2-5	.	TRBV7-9	CASSSITGRGETQYF	TGTGCCAGCAGCTCAATCACGGGAAGGGGAGAGACCCAGTACTTC
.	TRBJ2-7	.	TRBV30	CAWADTYEQYF	TGTGCCTGGGCGGACACCTACGAGCAGTACTTC
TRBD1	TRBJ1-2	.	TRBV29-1	CSVERGDRASYGYTF	TGCAGCGTTGAACGAGGGGACAGGGCCTCCTATGGCTACACCTTC
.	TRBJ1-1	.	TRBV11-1	CASSLGVVTEAFF	TGTGCCAGCAGCTTGGGGGTTGTCACTGAAGCTTTCTTT
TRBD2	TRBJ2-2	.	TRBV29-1	CSVVGLAGGKDTGELFF	TGCAGCGTTGTAGGGCTAGCGGGAGGAAAGGACACCGGGGAGCTGTTTTTT
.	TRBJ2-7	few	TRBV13	CASSSGRGEQYF	TGTGCCAGCAGCTCCGGGCGCGGCGAGCAGTACTTC
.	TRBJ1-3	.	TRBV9	CASSVEGGNFRSSGNTIYF	TGTGCCAGCAGCGTAGAGGGCGGGAACTTTCGCTCCTCTGGAAACACCATATATTTT
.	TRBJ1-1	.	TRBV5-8	CASSLGVQGLLSEAFF	TGTGCCAGCAGCTTGGGAGTACAGGGTCTGTTGAGTGAAGCTTTCTTT
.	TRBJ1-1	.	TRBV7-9	CASSLSTENTEAFF	TGTGCCAGCAGCTTAAGTACTGAGAACACTGAAGCTTTCTTT
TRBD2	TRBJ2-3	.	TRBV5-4	CASSWGLAGSTDTQYF	TGTGCCAGCAGCTGGGGACTAGCGGGCAGCACAGATACGCAGTATTTT
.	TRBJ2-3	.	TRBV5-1	CASSLAGTSDTQYF	TGCGCCAGCAGCTTGGCGGGCACATCAGATACGCAGTATTTT
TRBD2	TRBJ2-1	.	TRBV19	CASSIVGGKYNEQFF	TGTGCCAGTAGTATTGTGGGAGGGAAGTACAATGAGCAGTTCTTC
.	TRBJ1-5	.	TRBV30	CAWSAGGEAQPQHF	TGTGCCTGGAGTGCCGGGGGGGAGGCTCAGCCCCAGCATTTT
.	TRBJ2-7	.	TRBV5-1	CASSSDTYEQYF	TGCGCCAGCAGTAGCGATACGTACGAGCAGTACTTC
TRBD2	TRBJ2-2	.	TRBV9	CASSVELAGFAGELFF	TGTGCCAGCAGCGTAGAACTAGCGGGATTCGCCGGGGAGCTGTTTTTT
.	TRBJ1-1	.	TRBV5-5	CASSFGVLYTEAFF	TGTGCCAGCAGCTTTGGGGTATTGTACACTGAAGCTTTCTTT
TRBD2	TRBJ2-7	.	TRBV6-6	CASRRGLADSYEQYF	TGTGCCAGCCGAAGGGGACTAGCGGATTCCTACGAGCAGTACTTC
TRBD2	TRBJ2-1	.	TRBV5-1	CASSPNTSGNDEQFF	TGCGCCAGCAGCCCGAATACTAGCGGGAACGATGAGCAGTTCTTC
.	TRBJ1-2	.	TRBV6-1	CASSEGVGGAQGGYTF	TGTGCCAGCAGTGAAGGGGTTGGTGGGGCACAGGGTGGCTACACCTTC
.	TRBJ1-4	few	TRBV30	CAWSGGSGYEKLFF	TGTGCCTGGAGTGGAGGCTCCGGGTATGAAAAACTGTTTTTT
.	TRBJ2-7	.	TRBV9	CASSPIAVSYEQYF	TGTGCCAGCAGCCCGATAGCGGTCTCCTACGAGCAGTACTTC
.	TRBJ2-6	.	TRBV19	CASSIDGHQLAAGANVLTF	TGTGCCAGTAGTATAGATGGGCATCAATTGGCTGCTGGGGCCAACGTCCTGACTTTC
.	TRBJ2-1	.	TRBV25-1	CATRRIGNNEQFF	TGTGCCACCCGTAGGATTGGTAACAATGAGCAGTTCTTC
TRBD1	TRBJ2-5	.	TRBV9	CASSVRQGMGETQYF	TGTGCCAGCAGCGTTCGACAGGGGATGGGGGAGACCCAGTACTTC
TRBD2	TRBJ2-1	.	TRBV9	CASSAPPRAGGYYNEQFF	TGTGCCAGCAGCGCTCCCCCCAGGGCGGGAGGGTACTACAATGAGCAGTTCTTC
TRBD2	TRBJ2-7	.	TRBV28	CASSSVGRAYEQYF	TGTGCCAGCAGTTCCGTCGGGAGGGCCTATGAGCAGTACTTC
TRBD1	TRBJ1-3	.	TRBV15	CATSRDRVGNTIYF	TGTGCCACCAGCAGGGACAGGGTTGGAAACACCATATATTTT
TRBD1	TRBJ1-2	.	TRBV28	CASRGQGEDYGYTF	TGTGCCAGCCGGGGACAGGGTGAAGACTATGGCTACACCTTC
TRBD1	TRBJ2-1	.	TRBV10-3	CAISQTGGEALFF	TGTGCCATCAGCCAAACAGGGGGTGAGGCGCTGTTCTTC
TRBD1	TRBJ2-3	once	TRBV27	CASSLSAGTGTDTQYF	TGTGCCAGCAGTTTATCGGCCGGGACAGGGACAGATACGCAGTATTTT
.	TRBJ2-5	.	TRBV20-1	CSAKDHETQYF	TGCAGTGCGAAGGACCATGAGACCCAGTACTTC
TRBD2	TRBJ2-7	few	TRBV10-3	CAVSSGEYEQYF	TGTGCCGTTTCTAGCGGAGAATACGAGCAGTACTTC
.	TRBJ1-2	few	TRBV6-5	CASSPRGRQLYGYTF	TGTGCCAGCAGCCCCCGGGGCCGCCAGCTCTATGGCTACACCTTC
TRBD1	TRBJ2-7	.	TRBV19	CASTNTGGDYEQYF	TGTGCCAGCACCAATACAGGGGGAGACTACGAGCAGTACTTC